The 22 T cell receptor beta chains below were found in one sample sequenced in a study of early T cells in non-severe SARS-CoV-2 infection. MiXCR, applied by TCRdb to the 5' RACE reads, yields one record per CDR3 protein. The repertoire holds about 66,000 distinct CDR3 sequences, about 13% seen once, with about 8.5% in the top ten. Input material: whole blood. These receptors were taken from an adult who was a healthcare worker with PCR-confirmed SARS-CoV-2 infection or an uninfected control (not recorded which).

This clonotype appeared once. The J gene is TRBJ2-2, the V gene TRBV24-1, with a tentative D call TRBD1 (6 bases). In germline, CDR1 is KGHDR, CDR2 SFDVKD. V was shortened by 3 bases and J by 5 bases, with 12 bases between the two germline ends. This CDR3 region has 15 residues. The CDR3 sequence: CATSDPTGFTGELFF. The CDR3 DNA follows: TGTGCCACCAGTGATCCAACAGGGTTTACCGGGGAGCTGTTTTTT.

This clonotype showed up just a few times. The chain couples TRBV6-6 to TRBJ2-5; D may be TRBD2 (6 bases). With 0 bases removed from V and 3 bases from J, the gap between germline ends came to 8 bases. CDR3 size: 14 residues. Germline V lookup: CDR1 MNHNY, CDR2 SVGAGI (reference sequence). CDR3 sequence reads: CASSYSKREETQYF. CDR3 bases: TGTGCCAGCAGTTACTCGAAGCGGGAAGAGACCCAGTACTTC.

This clonotype was observed a few times. V is TRBV20-1 and J is TRBJ2-7; D is possibly TRBD2 (6 bases). This CDR3 region has 14 residues. The germline V and J ends were trimmed by 6 bases and 0 bases, with 15 bases remaining between them. Germline V CDR1 and CDR2: DFQATT, SNEGSKA (reference sequence). The CDR3 loop reads CSARVGGSSYEQYF. Here the CDR3 DNA reads TGCAGTGCACGGGTCGGGGGTAGCTCCTACGAGCAGTACTTC.

This clonotype was observed at least ten times. The chain is built from TRBV6-6 and TRBJ2-5; D gene ambiguous. The CDR3 loop spans 14 amino acids. Germline-derived CDR1 and CDR2 are MNHNY and SVGAGI (reference sequence). V lost 0 bases and J 3 bases, leaving 8 bases between the germline ends. The CDR3 nucleotides read TGTGCCAGCAGTTACTCTGGCAAGAAAGAGACCCAGTACTTC. Amino acid sequence: CASSYSGKKETQYF.

This clonotype was recorded at least ten times. The rearrangement uses TRBV9 and TRBJ1-6, with D unclear. This CDR3 region has 14 residues. The V end lost 0 bases, the J end lost 10 bases, and 11 bases lay between the germline ends. Germline CDR1 is SGDLS and CDR2 is YYNGEE. The CDR3 spells CASSVGGTASPLHF. The CDR3 DNA sequence: TGTGCCAGCAGCGTAGGTGGCACCGCCTCACCCCTCCACTTT.

V usage is TRBV6-2 or TRBV6-3 and J usage is TRBJ2-7, with D possibly being TRBD1 (6 bases). CDR3 length: 17 amino acids. V was cut by 4 bases and J by 9 bases, with 28 bases left in between. CDR1 is MNHEY and CDR2 is SVGEGT in the germline V gene. The CDR3, as DNA: TGTGCCAGCAGTTCCGGTCATAGGGCGTTGACAGGTTTTTGGCAGTACTTC. This translates into CASSSGHRALTGFWQYF.

This clonotype appeared a few times. V is TRBV12-3 or TRBV12-4 and J is TRBJ2-7; TRBD2 agrees at 8 bases. Trimming removed 5 bases from V and 3 bases from J; junction bases left unmatched: 12. This CDR3 is 16 amino acids long. The CDR3 sequence is CASSPKTSGSFYEQYF. The CDR3 bases are TGTGCCAGCAGTCCCAAGACCAGCGGGAGTTTCTACGAGCAGTACTTC.

The chain couples TRBV15 to TRBJ1-4; 9 nucleotides agree with TRBD1. CDR1 is LNHNV, CDR2 YYDKDF, per germline (reference sequence). CDR3 length equals 15 residues. After removal of 2 bases from V and 6 bases from J, the junction contained 4 bases not matched to a gene. This chain's CDR3 is CATSRRGQGDEKLFF. CDR3 DNA: TGTGCCACCAGCAGAAGGGGACAGGGTGATGAAAAACTGTTTTTT.

This clonotype has ten or more counts. V usage is TRBV12-3 or TRBV12-4 and J usage is TRBJ2-7; D is unresolved. The CDR3 covers 14 residues. Trimming cost V 0 bases and J 3 bases, with 9 bases left between them. CDR3 in amino acids: CASSLASGFYEQYF. The DNA of the CDR3 is TGTGCCAGCAGTTTAGCGTCCGGATTCTACGAGCAGTACTTC.

The sample holds many counts of this clonotype. J is TRBJ2-3 and V is TRBV5-1; D call uncertain. This CDR3 has 14 residues. Germline V lookup: CDR1 SGHRS, CDR2 YFSETQ. Trimming pared 4 bases from V and 0 bases from J, leaving 9 bases between. The CDR3 reads CASSQTFSTDTQYF. The DNA for the CDR3 is TGCGCCAGCAGCCAGACCTTCAGCACAGATACGCAGTATTTT.

This clonotype was counted many times. J is TRBJ1-5 and V is TRBV20-1; 7 bases align to TRBD1. V was clipped by 1 base and J by 3 bases; unmatched bases: 12. This CDR3 is built from 17 residues. CDR1 and CDR2 from the germline V gene are DFQATT and SNEGSKA (reference sequence). CDR3 protein: CSARVQGGFGYNQPQHF. The CDR3 bases are TGCAGTGCTAGAGTCCAGGGGGGCTTTGGGTACAATCAGCCCCAGCATTTT.

This clonotype was seen at least ten times. The chain links TRBV2 to TRBJ1-1; D is ambiguous. Germline lookup yields CDR1 SNHLY and CDR2 FYNNEI. Trimming stripped 6 bases from V and 2 bases from J, with 13 bases between. This CDR3 contains 14 residues. The CDR3 reads CASRPVDGNTEAFF. Here the CDR3 DNA reads TGTGCCAGCAGACCAGTTGACGGTAACACTGAAGCTTTCTTT.

The sample holds many counts of this clonotype. This rearrangement joins TRBV29-1 to TRBJ1-2; D may be TRBD1 (5 bases). Germline CDR1 is SQVTM and CDR2 is ANQGSEA. This CDR3 is 12 amino acids long. V was cut by 7 bases and J by 3 bases, with 12 bases left in between. This chain's CDR3 is CSGGSGDYGYTF. The DNA for the CDR3 is TGCAGCGGGGGGAGCGGCGACTATGGCTACACCTTC. Full variable domain (remainder filled in from reference TRBV29-1 and TRBJ1-2): SAVISQKPSRDICQRGTSLTIQCQVDSQVTMMFWYRQQPGQSLTLIATANQGSEATYESGFVIDKFPISRPNLTFSTLTVSNMSPEDSSIYLCSGGSGDYGYTFGSGTRLTVV.

The chain is built from TRBV20-1 and TRBJ1-2; no reliable D call. Germline loops: CDR1 DFQATT, CDR2 SNEGSKA (reference sequence). This CDR3 spans 14 amino acids. V was shortened by 6 bases and J by 2 bases, with 16 bases between the two germline ends. CDR3 protein: CSAADGTFNYGYTF. Written as DNA, the CDR3 is TGCAGTGCGGCCGACGGAACCTTCAACTATGGCTACACCTTC.

This chain uses TRBV11-2 with TRBJ2-7; no firm D call. From germline, CDR1 is SGHAT and CDR2 FQNNGV. The CDR3 contains 14 residues. Trimming stripped 0 bases from V and 4 bases from J, with 10 bases between. The CDR3 coding sequence is TGTGCCAGCAGCTTAGACCCGCGCGTATACGAGCAGTACTTC. Protein product: CASSLDPRVYEQYF.

This clonotype was seen repeatedly, ten times or more. This chain uses TRBV19 with TRBJ2-2; possibly TRBD2 for D (7 bases). V dropped 7 bases and J dropped 7 bases, with 19 bases sitting between them. The CDR3 has 15 residues. Looked up from germline, CDR1 is LNHDA and CDR2 is SQIVND (reference sequence). As DNA, the CDR3 is TGTGCCAGTAAAGGGAGGGACATCTTCGGCGGGGAGCTGTTTTTT. The encoded protein is CASKGRDIFGGELFF.

This clonotype showed up just a few times. The rearrangement links TRBV4-3 to TRBJ2-6; 7 bases are a match to TRBD1. The trim removed 4 bases at V and 0 bases at J, leaving 0 bases unmatched. The CDR3 contains 15 residues. The V gene's germline CDR1 is LGHNA and CDR2 YSLEER. CDR3 sequence (DNA): TGCGCCAGCAGCCCAGGGGGCTCTGGGGCCAACGTCCTGACTTTC. Residues: CASSPGGSGANVLTF.

This rearrangement joins TRBV10-3 to TRBJ2-5; possibly TRBD1 for D (6 bases). The CDR3 has 15 residues. Germline values: CDR1 ENHRY, CDR2 SYGVKD. The V gene lost 3 bases and the J gene lost 6 bases, with 17 bases spanning the gap. The CDR3 here is CAISDSNRAVKTQYF. The DNA of the CDR3 is TGTGCCATCAGTGACTCCAACAGGGCAGTGAAGACCCAGTACTTC.

This clonotype was found many times. The DNA for the CDR3 is TGCAGCGTTGAAGGGGGCAGGGGAGGCACTGAAGCTTTCTTT. The encoded protein is CSVEGGRGGTEAFF. The chain links TRBV29-1 to TRBJ1-1; a possible D gene is TRBD1 (6 bases). CDR3 length: 14 amino acids. V lost 1 base, J lost 4 bases, and 13 bases lay in between. Germline CDR1 is SQVTM and CDR2 is ANQGSEA. Looking up the rest from reference TRBV29-1 and TRBJ1-1 gives the full variable domain: SAVISQKPSRDICQRGTSLTIQCQVDSQVTMMFWYRQQPGQSLTLIATANQGSEATYESGFVIDKFPISRPNLTFSTLTVSNMSPEDSSIYLCSVEGGRGGTEAFFGQGTRLTVV.

The chain has TRBV29-1 and TRBJ2-5; 7 nucleotides match TRBD2. This CDR3 has 15 amino acids. Losses at the gene ends were 3 bases for V and 2 bases for J; bases not matched to a gene: 9. Germline loops: CDR1 SQVTM, CDR2 ANQGSEA. This CDR3 reads CSVDGASGQQETQYF. The CDR3 coding sequence is TGCAGCGTTGATGGGGCTAGCGGCCAACAAGAGACCCAGTACTTC.

Comments on this clonotype: One end of the junction fails to match germline, which may point to a read error. The V and J genes are TRBV4-1 and TRBJ2-2, with 12 bases lining up with TRBD2. CDR3 size: 19 residues. Germline V gene lookup returns CDR1 MGHRA and CDR2 YSYEKL. The CDR3 reads CASSQEGLAGTANTGELYF. CDR3 in DNA: TGCGCCAGCAGCCAAGAGGGACTAGCGGGTACCGCGAACACCGGGGAGCTGTATTTT.

This clonotype came up many times. The chain combines TRBV28 with TRBJ2-7, with 11 positions matching TRBD1. The ends lost 4 bases at V and 3 bases at J; junction bases unmatched: 5. Germline lookup yields CDR1 MDHEN and CDR2 SYDVKM. The CDR3 runs to 15 residues. The CDR3 nucleotides read TGTGCCAGCAGTTGGTACGGGACAGGGGGCTACGAGCAGTACTTC. Amino acid sequence: CASSWYGTGGYEQYF.